The 8 T cell receptor beta chains below come from one sample, sequenced in a study of response to subunit inactivated influenza vaccine. One entry per CDR3 protein, called by TCRdb with MiXCR from the RT-PCR reads. The data contain under 850,000 distinct CDR3 sequences, roughly 20% of them singletons. The sequenced sample was PBMCs from blood, obtained 5 days after vaccination. All receptors come from a man aged 50-60 years who received an inactivated influenza vaccine.

This clonotype showed up just once. The chain uses TRBV28 and TRBJ2-1, with 10 bases that match TRBD2. The V gene end was trimmed by 7 bases and the J gene end by 12 bases; junction bases not matched to a gene: 9. The germline gives CDR1 MDHEN, CDR2 SYDVKM. The CDR3 runs to 13 residues. The DNA for the CDR3 is TGTGCCAGCATAACTAGCGGGACCGATGGGCAGTTCTTC. Translating gives CASITSGTDGQFF.

The J gene is TRBJ2-5, the V gene TRBV4-2, with a weak D call TRBD2 (5 bases). V was pared by 4 bases and J by 5 bases, with 11 bases between. The CDR3 has 13 amino acids. Germline-derived CDR1 and CDR2 are LGHNA and YNFKEQ. The CDR3 spells CASSPPREETQYF. The CDR3 nucleotides are TGTGCCAGCAGCCCGCCGAGGGAGGAGACCCAGTACTTC.

This clonotype was counted a few times. DNA of the CDR3: TGTGCCAGCAGTGAAGATGCTAGGGCCCAAGAGACCCAGTACTTC. Translation gives CASSEDARAQETQYF. The genes are TRBV6-1 and TRBJ2-5, with D uncertain. The CDR3 has 15 residues. CDR1 and CDR2 from the germline V gene are MNHNS and SASEGT. V was clipped by 1 base and J by 1 base, with 10 bases between them.

V and J are TRBV5-1 and TRBJ1-2; D not resolved. The V gene's germline CDR1 is SGHRS and CDR2 YFSETQ. The CDR3 spans 15 residues. V lost 0 bases, J lost 0 bases, and 9 bases lay in between. The CDR3 reads CASSLGDPANYGYTF. The CDR3, as DNA: TGCGCCAGCAGCTTGGGAGATCCCGCTAACTATGGCTACACCTTC. Full variable domain (outside the CDR3, taken from reference TRBV5-1 and TRBJ1-2): KAGVTQTPRYLIKTRGQQVTLSCSPISGHRSVSWYQQTPGQGLQFLFEYFSETQRNKGNFPGRFSGRQFSNSRSEMNVSTLELGDSALYLCASSLGDPANYGYTFGSGTRLTVV.

This clonotype was observed a few times. The rearrangement uses TRBV20-1 and TRBJ2-1, with 13 bases aligning to TRBD2. CDR3 size: 16 residues. Germline assignment: CDR1 DFQATT and CDR2 SNEGSKA (reference sequence). V shed 6 bases and J 5 bases; nucleotides not matched to a gene: 10. CDR3 region: CSALGGTSGKHNEQFF. For the CDR3, the DNA is TGCAGTGCCCTCGGGGGGACTAGCGGGAAACACAATGAGCAGTTCTTC.

CDR3 coding DNA: TGTGCCAGCAGCAGGTCGACTGACTCTACGAAGCAGTACTTC. Encoded protein: CASSRSTDSTKQYF. The rearrangement links TRBV2 to TRBJ2-7; D is undetermined. This CDR3 has 14 residues. The germline CDR1 and CDR2 sequences are SNHLY and FYNNEI. Trimming stripped 6 bases from V and 8 bases from J, with 20 bases between.

In this sample, this clonotype turned up a few times. The J gene is TRBJ2-5, the V gene TRBV3-1; TRBD2 agrees at 13 bases. The V segment lost 2 bases and the J segment 2 bases; nucleotides outside the gene matches: 8. The CDR3 extends over 18 amino acids. The germline CDR1 and CDR2 sequences are LGHDT and YNNKEL (reference sequence). In nucleotides, the CDR3 is TGTGCCAGCAGCCAAATCCCAGGACTAGCGGGAGTACAAGAGACCCAGTACTTC. Translated: CASSQIPGLAGVQETQYF.

This clonotype turned up a few times. J is TRBJ2-1 and V is TRBV5-1; the D is unclear. CDR1 SGHRS and CDR2 YFSETQ come from the germline V gene. The germline V and J ends were trimmed by 3 bases and 9 bases, with 22 bases remaining between them. This CDR3 has 16 residues. CDR3 nucleotide sequence: TGCGCCAGCAGCTCCCTCGGGTCCGGGTCGTCCGGTGAGCAGTTCTTC. Protein: CASSSLGSGSSGEQFF.